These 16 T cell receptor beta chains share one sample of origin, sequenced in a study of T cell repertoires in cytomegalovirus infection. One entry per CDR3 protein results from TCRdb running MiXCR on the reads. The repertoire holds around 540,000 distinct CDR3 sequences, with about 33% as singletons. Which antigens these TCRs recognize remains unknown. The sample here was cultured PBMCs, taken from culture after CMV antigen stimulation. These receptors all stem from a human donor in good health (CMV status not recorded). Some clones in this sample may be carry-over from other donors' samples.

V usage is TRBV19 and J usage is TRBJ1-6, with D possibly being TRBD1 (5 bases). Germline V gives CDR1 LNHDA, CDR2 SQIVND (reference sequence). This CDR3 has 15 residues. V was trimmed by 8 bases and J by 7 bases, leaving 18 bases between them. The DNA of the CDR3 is TGTGCCAGTTCGCCGGGACGAAGAACCAATTCACCCCTCCACTTT. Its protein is CASSPGRRTNSPLHF.

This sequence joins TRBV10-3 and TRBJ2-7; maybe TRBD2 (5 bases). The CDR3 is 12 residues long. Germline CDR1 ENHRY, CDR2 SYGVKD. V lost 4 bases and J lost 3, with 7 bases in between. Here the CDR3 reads CAISGTFYEQYF. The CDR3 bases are TGTGCCATCAGTGGGACTTTCTACGAGCAGTACTTC.

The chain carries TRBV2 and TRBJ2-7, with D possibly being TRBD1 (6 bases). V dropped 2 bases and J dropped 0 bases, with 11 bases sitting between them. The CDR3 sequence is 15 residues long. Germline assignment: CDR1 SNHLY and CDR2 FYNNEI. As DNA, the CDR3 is TGTGCCAGCAGTGAAACGACAGGATACTCCTACGAGCAGTACTTC. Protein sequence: CASSETTGYSYEQYF.

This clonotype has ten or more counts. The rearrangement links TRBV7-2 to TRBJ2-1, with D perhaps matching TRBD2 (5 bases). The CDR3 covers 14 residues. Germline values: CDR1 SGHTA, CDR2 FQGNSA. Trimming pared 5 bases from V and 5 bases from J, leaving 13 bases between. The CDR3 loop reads CASSPTSPNNEQFF. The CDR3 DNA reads TGTGCCAGCAGCCCAACTAGTCCCAACAATGAGCAGTTCTTC. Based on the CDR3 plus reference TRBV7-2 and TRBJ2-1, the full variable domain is GAGVSQSPSNKVTEKGKDVELRCDPISGHTALYWYRQSLGQGLEFLIYFQGNSAPDKSGLPSDRFSAERTGGSVSTLTIQRTQQEDSAVYLCASSPTSPNNEQFFGPGTRLTVL.

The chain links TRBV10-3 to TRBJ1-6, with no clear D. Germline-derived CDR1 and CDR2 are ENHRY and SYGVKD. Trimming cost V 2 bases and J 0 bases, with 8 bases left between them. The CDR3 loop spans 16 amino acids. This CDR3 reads CAISEGSSSYNSPLHF. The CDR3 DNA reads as TGTGCCATCAGTGAGGGCTCTAGCTCCTATAATTCACCCCTCCACTTT.

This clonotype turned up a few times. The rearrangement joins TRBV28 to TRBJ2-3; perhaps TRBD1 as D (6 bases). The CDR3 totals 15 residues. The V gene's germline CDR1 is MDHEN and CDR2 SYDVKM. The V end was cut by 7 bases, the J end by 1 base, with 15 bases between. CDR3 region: CASTPQDSRTDTQYF. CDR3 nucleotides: TGTGCCAGCACCCCCCAGGACAGCCGCACAGATACGCAGTATTTT.

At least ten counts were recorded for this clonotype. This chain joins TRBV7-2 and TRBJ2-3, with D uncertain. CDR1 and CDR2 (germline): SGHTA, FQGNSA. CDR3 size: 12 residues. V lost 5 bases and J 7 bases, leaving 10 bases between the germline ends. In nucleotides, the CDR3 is TGTGCCAGCAGCCCCTCGAGGAATACGCAGTATTTT. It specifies CASSPSRNTQYF.

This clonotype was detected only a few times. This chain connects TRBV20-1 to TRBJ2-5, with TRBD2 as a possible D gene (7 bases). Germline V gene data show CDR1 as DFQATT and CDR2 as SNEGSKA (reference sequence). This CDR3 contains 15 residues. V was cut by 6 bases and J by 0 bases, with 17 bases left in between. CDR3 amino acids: CSAIEGGGYQETQYF. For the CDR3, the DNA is TGCAGTGCCATCGAGGGGGGGGGATACCAAGAGACCCAGTACTTC.

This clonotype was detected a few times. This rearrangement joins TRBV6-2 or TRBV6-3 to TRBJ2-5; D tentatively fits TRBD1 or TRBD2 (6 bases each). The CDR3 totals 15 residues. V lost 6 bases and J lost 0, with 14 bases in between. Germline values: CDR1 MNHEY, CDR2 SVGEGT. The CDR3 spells CASRNWGADQETQYF. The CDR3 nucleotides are TGTGCCAGCAGAAACTGGGGGGCAGACCAAGAGACCCAGTACTTC.

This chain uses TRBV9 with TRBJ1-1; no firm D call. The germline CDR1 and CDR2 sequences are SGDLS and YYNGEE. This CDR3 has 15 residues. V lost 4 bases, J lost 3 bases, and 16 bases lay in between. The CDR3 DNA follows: TGTGCCAGCAGCCCCCGGGAGGGTACCGACACTGAAGCTTTCTTT. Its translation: CASSPREGTDTEAFF.

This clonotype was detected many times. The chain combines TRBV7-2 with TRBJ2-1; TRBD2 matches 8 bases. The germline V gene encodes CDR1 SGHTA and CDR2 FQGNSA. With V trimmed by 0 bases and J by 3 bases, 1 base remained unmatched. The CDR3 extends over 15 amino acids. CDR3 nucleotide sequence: TGTGCCAGCAGCTTAGCAGCGGGAGTCTACAATGAGCAGTTCTTC. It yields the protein CASSLAAGVYNEQFF.

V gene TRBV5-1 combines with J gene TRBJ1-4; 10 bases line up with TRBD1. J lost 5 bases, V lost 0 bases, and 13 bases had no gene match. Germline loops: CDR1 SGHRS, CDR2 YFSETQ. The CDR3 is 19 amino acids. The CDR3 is CASSLGYVGTGALNEKLFF. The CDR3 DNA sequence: TGCGCCAGCAGCTTGGGATATGTCGGGACAGGGGCCCTAAATGAAAAACTGTTTTTT.

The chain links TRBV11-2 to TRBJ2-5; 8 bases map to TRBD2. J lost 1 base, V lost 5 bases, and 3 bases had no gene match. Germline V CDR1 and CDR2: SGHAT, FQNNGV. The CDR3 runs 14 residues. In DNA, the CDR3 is TGTGCCAGCAGCCGGGGGGGGATCCAAGAGACCCAGTACTTC. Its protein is CASSRGGIQETQYF.

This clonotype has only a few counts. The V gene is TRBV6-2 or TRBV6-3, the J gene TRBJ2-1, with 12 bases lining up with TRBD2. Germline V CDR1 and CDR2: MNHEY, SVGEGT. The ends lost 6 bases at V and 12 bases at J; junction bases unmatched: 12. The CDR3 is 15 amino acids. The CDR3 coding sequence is TGTGCCAGCAGCAGGGGCCGACTAGCGGGAGTTGGGCAGTTCTTC. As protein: CASSRGRLAGVGQFF.

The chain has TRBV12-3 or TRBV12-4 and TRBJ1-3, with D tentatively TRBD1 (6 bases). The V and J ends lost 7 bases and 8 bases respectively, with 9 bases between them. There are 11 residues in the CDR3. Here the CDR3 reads CASNRAHTIYF. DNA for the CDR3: TGTGCCAGCAACAGGGCACACACCATATATTTT.

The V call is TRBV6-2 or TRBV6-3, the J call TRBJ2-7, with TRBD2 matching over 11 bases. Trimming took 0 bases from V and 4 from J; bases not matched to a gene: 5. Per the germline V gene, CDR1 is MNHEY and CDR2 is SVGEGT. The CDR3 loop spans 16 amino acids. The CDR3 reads CASSYSPTSGKYEQYV. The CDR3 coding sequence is TGTGCCAGCAGTTACTCGCCGACTAGCGGGAAATACGAGCAGTACGTC.